This T cell receptor (beta chain) was sequenced in a study of synovial regulatory T cells in juvenile arthritis. CDR3 length equals 15 residues. DNA is not recorded here. CDR1 and CDR2 from the germline V gene are MNHNY and SVGAGI (reference sequence). TCRdb keeps only in-frame clones here, not all; method: immunoSEQ multiplex PCR. This sample lists more than 9,500 clones; its ten largest clones have approximately 2%. The rearrangement joins TRBV6-6 to TRBJ1-1; the D call from TCRdb, TRBD1, cannot be confirmed without DNA. The TCR was taken from a donor between 2 and 29 years old with juvenile idiopathic arthritis. The sample taken for sequencing was Treg cells from blood. The subset was: remaining (HLA-DR-negative) circulating blood Treg cells. Here the CDR3 reads CASSYSRSQDTEAFF.